This T cell receptor (beta chain) was profiled in a study of cytomegalovirus exposure and HLA in healthy donors. This clone was seen more than once but under ten times. Germline V lookup: CDR1 SEHNR, CDR2 FQNEAQ (reference sequence). This CDR3 is built from 16 residues. V dropped 1 base and J dropped 4 bases, with 13 bases sitting between them. In the PCR, 60 Vbeta and 13 Jbeta primers were used. The assay was immunoSEQ multiplex PCR, and TCRdb's table has in-frame clones only and misses some. The sample comprises roughly 190,000 clones, over 65% of which are singletons, and approximately 1.8% rests with the top ten.

This sequence was found in a woman aged 30 to 39 in good health and CMV-seronegative. Sequenced input: PBMCs. The chain recombines TRBV7-9 with TRBJ1-4; D is unresolved. CDR3 residues: CASSLGFWPSNEKLFF. In DNA form, the CDR3 reads TGTGCCAGCAGCTTAGGCTTTTGGCCCAGTAATGAAAAACTGTTTTTT.